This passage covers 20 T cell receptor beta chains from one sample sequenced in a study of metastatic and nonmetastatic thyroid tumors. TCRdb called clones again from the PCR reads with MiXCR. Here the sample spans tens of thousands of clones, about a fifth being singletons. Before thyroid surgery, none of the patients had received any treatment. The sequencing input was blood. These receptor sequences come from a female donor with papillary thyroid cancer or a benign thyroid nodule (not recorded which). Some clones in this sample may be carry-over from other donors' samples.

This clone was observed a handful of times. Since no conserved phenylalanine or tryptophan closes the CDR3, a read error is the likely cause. DNA of the CDR3: TGTGCCTCGGATGGGCTGGGAGGGTGCAATCAGCCCCAGCATTCT. Its translation is CASDGLGGCNQPQHS. The chain uses TRBV10-3 and TRBJ1-5; D not certain. The germline CDR1 and CDR2 sequences are ENHRY and SYGVKD. V gave up 11 bases and J gave up 2 bases, with 19 bases separating them. The CDR3 length is 15 residues.

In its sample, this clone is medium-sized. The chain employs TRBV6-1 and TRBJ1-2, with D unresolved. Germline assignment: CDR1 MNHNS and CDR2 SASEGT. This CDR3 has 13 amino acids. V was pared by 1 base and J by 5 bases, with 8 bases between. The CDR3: CASSEGASYGYTF. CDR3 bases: TGTGCCAGCAGTGAAGGGGCAAGTTATGGCTACACCTTC.

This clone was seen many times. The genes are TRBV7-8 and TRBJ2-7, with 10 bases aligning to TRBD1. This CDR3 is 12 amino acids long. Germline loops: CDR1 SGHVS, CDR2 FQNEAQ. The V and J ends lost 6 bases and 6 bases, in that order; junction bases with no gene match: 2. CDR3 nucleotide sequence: TGTGCCAGCAGGACAGGGGGCTCCGAGCAGTACTTC. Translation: CASRTGGSEQYF.

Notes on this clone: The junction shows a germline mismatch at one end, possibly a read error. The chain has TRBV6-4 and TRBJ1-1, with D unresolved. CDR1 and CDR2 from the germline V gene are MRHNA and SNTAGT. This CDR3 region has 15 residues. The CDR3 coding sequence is TGTGCCGGCAGGACCCGGCAGTGGGTCAACACTGAAGCTTTCTTT. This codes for CAGRTRQWVNTEAFF.

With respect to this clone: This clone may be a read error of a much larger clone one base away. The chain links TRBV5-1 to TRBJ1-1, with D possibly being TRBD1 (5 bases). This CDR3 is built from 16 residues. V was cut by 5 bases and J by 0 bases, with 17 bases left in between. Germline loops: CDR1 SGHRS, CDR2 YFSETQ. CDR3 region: CASSPTDTGVNTEAFF. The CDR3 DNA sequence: TGCGCCAGCAGTCCCACGGACACCGGAGTGAACACTGAAGCTTTCTTT.

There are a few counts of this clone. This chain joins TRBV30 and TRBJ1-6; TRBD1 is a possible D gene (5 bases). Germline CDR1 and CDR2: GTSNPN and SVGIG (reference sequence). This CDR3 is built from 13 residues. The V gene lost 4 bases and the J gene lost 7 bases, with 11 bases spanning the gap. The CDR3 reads CAWTGGVNSPLHF. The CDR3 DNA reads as TGTGCCTGGACGGGGGGGGTAAATTCACCCCTCCACTTT. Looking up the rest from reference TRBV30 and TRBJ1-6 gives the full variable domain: SQTIHQWPATLVQPVGSPLSLECTVEGTSNPNLYWYRQAAGRGLQLLFYSVGIGQISSEVPQNLSASRPQDRQFILSSKKLLLSDSGFYLCAWTGGVNSPLHFGNGTRLTVT.

The CDR3 DNA follows: TGTGCCAGCAGCTCGGACAGGGGAATCTACAATGAGCAGTTCTTC. Protein: CASSSDRGIYNEQFF. The V and J genes are TRBV5-4 and TRBJ2-1; 9 bases fit TRBD1. CDR3 length: 15 residues. V was pared by 3 bases and J by 3 bases, with 4 bases of the junction left unmatched. Germline lookup yields CDR1 SGHNT and CDR2 YYREEE (reference sequence).

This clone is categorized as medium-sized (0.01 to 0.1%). CDR3 nucleotides: TGTGCCAGCAGTTACGAATTGACCGGGGAGCTGTTTTTT. This encodes CASSYELTGELFF. The chain combines TRBV6-5 with TRBJ2-2; D not resolved. V lost 2 bases to trimming and J lost 5 bases, with 6 bases between them. The CDR3 loop spans 13 amino acids. The germline V gene encodes CDR1 MNHEY and CDR2 SVGAGI.

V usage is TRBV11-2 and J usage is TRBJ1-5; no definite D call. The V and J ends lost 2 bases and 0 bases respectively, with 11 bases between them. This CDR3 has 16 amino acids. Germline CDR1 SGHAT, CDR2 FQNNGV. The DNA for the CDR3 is TGTGCCAGCAGCTTAAGTGGGCTGCATAGCAATCAGCCCCAGCATTTT. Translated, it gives CASSLSGLHSNQPQHF. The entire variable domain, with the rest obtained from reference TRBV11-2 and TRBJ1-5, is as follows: EAGVAQSPRYKIIEKRQSVAFWCNPISGHATLYWYQQILGQGPKLLIQFQNNGVVDDSQLPKDRFSAERLKGVDSTLKIQPAKLEDSAVYLCASSLSGLHSNQPQHFGDGTRLSIL.

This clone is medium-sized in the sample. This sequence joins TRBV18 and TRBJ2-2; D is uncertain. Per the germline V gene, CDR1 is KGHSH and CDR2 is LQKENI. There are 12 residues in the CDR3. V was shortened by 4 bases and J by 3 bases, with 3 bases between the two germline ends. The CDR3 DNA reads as TGTGCCAGCTCACTTTACACCGGGGAGCTGTTTTTT. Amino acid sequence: CASSLYTGELFF. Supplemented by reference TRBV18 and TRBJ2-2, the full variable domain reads NAGVMQNPRHLVRRRGQEARLRCSPMKGHSHVYWYRQLPEEGLKFMVYLQKENIIDESGMPKERFSAEFPKEGPSILRIQQVVRGDSAAYFCASSLYTGELFFGEGSRLTVL.

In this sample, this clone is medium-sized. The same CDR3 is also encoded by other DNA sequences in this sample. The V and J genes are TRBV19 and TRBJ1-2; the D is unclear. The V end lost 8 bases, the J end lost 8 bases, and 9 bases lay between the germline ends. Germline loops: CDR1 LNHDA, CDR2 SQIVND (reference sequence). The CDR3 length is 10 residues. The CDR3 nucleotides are TGTGCCAGTTCGTATATGGGCTACACCTTC. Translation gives CASSYMGYTF.

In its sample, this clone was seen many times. CDR3: CSVEVQHNGANYGYTF. Here the CDR3 DNA reads TGCAGCGTTGAAGTTCAACACAACGGGGCTAACTATGGCTACACCTTC. The chain employs TRBV29-1 and TRBJ1-2; D unclear. CDR3 length: 16 residues. V was clipped by 1 base and J by 0 bases, with 15 bases between them. Per the germline V gene, CDR1 is SQVTM and CDR2 is ANQGSEA.

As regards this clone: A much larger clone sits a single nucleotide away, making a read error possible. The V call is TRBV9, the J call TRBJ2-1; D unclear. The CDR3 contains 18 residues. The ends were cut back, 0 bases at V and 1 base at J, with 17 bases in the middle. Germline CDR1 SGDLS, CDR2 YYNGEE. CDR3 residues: CASSVEAVGPSSYNEQFF. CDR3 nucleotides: TGTGCCAGCAGCGTAGAGGCGGTAGGGCCTAGTTCCTACAATGAGCAGTTCTTC. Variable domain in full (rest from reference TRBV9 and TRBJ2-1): DSGVTQTPKHLITATGQRVTLRCSPRSGDLSVYWYQQSLDQGLQFLIQYYNGEERAKGNILERFSAQQFPDLHSELNLSSLELGDSALYFCASSVEAVGPSSYNEQFFGPGTRLTVL.

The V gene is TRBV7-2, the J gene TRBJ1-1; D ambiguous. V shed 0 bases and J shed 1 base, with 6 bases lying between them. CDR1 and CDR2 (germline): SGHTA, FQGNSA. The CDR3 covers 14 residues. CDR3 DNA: TGTGCCAGCAGCTTAGCTTCAGGGAACACTGAAGCTTTCTTT. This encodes CASSLASGNTEAFF.

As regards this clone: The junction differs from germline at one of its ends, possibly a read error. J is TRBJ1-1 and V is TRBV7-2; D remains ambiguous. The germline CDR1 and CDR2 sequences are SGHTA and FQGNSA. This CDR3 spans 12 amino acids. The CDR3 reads CASSLMKTEDFF. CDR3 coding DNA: TGTGCCAGCAGCTTAATGAAAACTGAAGATTTCTTT.

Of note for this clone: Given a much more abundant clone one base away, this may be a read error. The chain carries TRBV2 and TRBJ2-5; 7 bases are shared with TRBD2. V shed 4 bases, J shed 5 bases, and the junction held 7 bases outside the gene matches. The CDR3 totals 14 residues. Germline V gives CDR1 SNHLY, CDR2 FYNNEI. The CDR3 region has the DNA TGTGCCAGCAGTGTCGGGACTATCGGGGAGACCCAGTACTTC. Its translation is CASSVGTIGETQYF.

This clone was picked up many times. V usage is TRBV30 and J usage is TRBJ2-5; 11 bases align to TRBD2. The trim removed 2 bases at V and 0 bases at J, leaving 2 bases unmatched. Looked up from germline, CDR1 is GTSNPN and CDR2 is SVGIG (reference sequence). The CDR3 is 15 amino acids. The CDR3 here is CAWSMTSGNQETQYF. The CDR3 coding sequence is TGTGCCTGGAGTATGACTAGCGGGAACCAAGAGACCCAGTACTTC.

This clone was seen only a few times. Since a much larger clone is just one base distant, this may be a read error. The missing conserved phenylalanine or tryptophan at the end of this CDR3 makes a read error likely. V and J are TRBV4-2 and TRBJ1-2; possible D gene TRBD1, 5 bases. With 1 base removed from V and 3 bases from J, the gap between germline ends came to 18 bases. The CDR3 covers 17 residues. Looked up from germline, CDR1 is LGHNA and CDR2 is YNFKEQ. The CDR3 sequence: CASSQALSQGRHYGYTL. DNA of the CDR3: TGTGCCAGCAGCCAAGCCCTCAGCCAGGGTAGACACTATGGCTACACCCTC.

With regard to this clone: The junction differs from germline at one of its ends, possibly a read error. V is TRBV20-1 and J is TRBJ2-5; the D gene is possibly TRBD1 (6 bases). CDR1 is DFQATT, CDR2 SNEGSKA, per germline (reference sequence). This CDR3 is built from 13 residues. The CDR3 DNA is TGCAGTGCGCGGACAGTACCTCGAGAGACCCAGTGCTTC. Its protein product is CSARTVPRETQCF.

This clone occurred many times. The CDR3 spells CASSQDTYGYTF. The CDR3, as DNA: TGTGCCAGCAGCCAAGATACCTATGGCTACACCTTC. The rearrangement links TRBV3-1 to TRBJ1-2; D remains unclear. This CDR3 has 12 amino acids. Trimming took off 0 bases at V and 4 bases at J, with 3 bases between the two ends. CDR1 is LGHDT and CDR2 is YNNKEL in the germline V gene (reference sequence).